This T cell receptor beta chain was obtained from a study of CD8 T cells in ankylosing spondylitis. Making use of molecular barcodes, quantitative 5'-RACE generated TCR beta libraries. TCRdb re-called the 5' RACE reads through MiXCR, storing one row per CDR3 protein. The sample holds 150,000 to 250,000 distinct CDR3 sequences, more than 10% seen once. Findings of the study overall: The study identified a TCR beta motif of 7 or 8 highly homologous variants that appeared characteristic of ankylosing spondylitis blood. Disease-linked clones bore a CD8+ phenotype and were relatively rare in peripheral blood.

Ten or more counts support this clonotype. Its antigen is not known. Source material: blood, either unsorted or a sorted T cell fraction (not recorded which). This clonotype originated in a male donor with ankylosing spondylitis or in good health (not recorded which).

Written as DNA, the CDR3 is TGCAGCGTTGAAAGGACAGCCTATGGCTACACCTTC. Encoded protein: CSVERTAYGYTF. This chain uses TRBV29-1 with TRBJ1-2; possible D gene TRBD1, 6 bases. From germline, CDR1 is SQVTM and CDR2 ANQGSEA. Trimming stripped 2 bases from V and 4 bases from J, with 8 bases between. The CDR3 covers 12 residues. Full variable domain (remainder filled in from reference TRBV29-1 and TRBJ1-2): SAVISQKPSRDICQRGTSLTIQCQVDSQVTMMFWYRQQPGQSLTLIATANQGSEATYESGFVIDKFPISRPNLTFSTLTVSNMSPEDSSIYLCSVERTAYGYTFGSGTRLTVV.